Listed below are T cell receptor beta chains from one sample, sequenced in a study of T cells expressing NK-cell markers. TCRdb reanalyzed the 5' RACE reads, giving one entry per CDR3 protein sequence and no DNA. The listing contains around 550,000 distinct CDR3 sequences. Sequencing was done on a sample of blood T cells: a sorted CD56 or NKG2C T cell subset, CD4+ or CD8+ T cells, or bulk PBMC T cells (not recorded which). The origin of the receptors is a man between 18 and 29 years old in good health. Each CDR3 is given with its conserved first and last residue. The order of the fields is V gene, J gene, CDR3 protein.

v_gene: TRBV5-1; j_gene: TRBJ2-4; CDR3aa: CASSLYRGDIQYF
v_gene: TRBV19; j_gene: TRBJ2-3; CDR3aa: CASSIAGTGTDTQYF
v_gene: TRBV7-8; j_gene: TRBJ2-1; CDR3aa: CASSAALDSSYNEQFF
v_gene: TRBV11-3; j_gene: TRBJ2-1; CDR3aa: CASSLDISNEQFF
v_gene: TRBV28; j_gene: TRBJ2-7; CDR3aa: CASSSKVSNGPAEQYF
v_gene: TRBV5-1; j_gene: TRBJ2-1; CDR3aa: CASSTDGTDNEQFF
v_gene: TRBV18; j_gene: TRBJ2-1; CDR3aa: CASSQRGQGAYNEQFF
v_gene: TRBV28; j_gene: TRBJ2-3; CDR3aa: CASSSRLAGEVDTQYF
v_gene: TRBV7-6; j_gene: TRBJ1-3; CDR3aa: CASSPKDRGGGNTIYF
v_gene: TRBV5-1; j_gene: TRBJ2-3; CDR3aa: CASSLQGISSTDTQYF
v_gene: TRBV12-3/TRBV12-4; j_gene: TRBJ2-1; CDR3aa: CASREAGRTYNEQFF
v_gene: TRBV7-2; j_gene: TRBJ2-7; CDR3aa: CASSRPFNEQYF
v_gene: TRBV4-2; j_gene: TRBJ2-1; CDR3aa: CASSQDRTGDYEQFF
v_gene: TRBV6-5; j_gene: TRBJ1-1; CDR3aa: CASSGNTEAFF
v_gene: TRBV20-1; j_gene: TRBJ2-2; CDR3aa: CSAPGRADGELFF
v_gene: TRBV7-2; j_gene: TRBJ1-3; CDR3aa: CASSLRPASGNTIYF
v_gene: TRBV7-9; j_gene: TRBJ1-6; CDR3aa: CASSPPGYELGSPLHF
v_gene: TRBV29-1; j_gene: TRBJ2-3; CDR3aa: CSGRDSLYDTQYF
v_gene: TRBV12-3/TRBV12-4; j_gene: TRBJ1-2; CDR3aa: CASGRGWDGYTF
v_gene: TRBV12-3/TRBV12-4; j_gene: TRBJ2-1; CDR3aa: CASSLPGLGYNEQFF
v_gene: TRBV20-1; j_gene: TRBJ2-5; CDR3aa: CSAEGAFRRGLAGETQYF
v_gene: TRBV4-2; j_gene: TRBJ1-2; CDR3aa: CASSQTGYGYTF
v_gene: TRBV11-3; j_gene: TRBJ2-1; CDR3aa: CASGARDDNEQFF
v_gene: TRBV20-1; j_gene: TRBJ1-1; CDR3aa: CSARGDSRGAEAFF
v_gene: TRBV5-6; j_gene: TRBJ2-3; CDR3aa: CASSLGSRTLFAQYF
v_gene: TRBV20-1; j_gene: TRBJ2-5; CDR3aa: CSARDGTSGRETQYF
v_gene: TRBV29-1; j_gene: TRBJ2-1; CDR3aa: CSVGTSGEQFF
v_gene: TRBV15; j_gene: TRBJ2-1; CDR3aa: CATSRDPGQGNNEQFF
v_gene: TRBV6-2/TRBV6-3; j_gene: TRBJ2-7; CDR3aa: CASRIFAGTHEQYF
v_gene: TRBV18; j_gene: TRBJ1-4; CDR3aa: CASSPKPGFGGDEKLFF
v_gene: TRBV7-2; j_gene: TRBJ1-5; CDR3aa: CASSGEFSNQPQHF
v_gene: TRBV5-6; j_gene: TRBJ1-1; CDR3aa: CASSLRDRTGSKAFF
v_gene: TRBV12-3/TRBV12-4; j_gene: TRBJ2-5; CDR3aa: CASSLVVVEIRETQYF
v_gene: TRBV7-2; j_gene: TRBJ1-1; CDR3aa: CASSRTAANTEAFF
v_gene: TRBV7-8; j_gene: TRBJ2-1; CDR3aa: CASSLAQNNEQFF
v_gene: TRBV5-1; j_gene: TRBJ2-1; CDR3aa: CASSLGVGGSSYNEQFF
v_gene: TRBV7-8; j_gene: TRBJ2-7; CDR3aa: CASSLEYRVLAWQYF
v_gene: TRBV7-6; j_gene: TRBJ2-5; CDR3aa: CASSPRFREAGGRQETQYF
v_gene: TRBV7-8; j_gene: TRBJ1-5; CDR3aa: CASSSGQGGFQPQHF
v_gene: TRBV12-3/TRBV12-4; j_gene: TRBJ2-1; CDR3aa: CAISRGTPHNEQFF